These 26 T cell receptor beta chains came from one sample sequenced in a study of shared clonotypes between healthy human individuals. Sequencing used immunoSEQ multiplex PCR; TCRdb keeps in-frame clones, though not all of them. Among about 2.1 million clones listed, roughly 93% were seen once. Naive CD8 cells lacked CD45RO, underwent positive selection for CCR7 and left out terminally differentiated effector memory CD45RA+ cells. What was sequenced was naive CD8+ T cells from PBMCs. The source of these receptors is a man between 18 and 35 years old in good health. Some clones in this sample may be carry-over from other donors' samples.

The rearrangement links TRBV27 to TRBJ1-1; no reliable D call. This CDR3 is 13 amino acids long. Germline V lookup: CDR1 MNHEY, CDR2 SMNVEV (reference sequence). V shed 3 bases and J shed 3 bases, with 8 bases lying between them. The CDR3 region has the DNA TGTGCCAGCAGTTTGGGATGGCACACTGAAGCTTTCTTT. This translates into CASSLGWHTEAFF.

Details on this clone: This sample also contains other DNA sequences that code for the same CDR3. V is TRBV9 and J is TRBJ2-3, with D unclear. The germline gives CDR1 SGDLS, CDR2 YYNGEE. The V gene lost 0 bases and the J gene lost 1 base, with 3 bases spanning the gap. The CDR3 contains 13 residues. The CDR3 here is CASSVGGTDTQYF. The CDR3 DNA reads TGTGCCAGCAGCGTAGGAGGCACAGATACGCAGTATTTT.

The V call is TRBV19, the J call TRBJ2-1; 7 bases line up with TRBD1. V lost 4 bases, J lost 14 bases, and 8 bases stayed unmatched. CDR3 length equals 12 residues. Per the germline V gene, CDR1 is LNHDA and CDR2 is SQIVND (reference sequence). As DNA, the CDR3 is TGTGCCAGTAGTACCCGACAGGGTCGGGAGTTCTTC. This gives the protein CASSTRQGREFF.

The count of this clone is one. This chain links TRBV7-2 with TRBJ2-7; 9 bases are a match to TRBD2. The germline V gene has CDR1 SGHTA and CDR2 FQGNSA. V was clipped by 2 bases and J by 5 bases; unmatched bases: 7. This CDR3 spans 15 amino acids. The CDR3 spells CASSLSGGLAHEQYF. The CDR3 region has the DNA TGTGCCAGCAGCTTATCTGGGGGACTAGCTCACGAGCAGTACTTC. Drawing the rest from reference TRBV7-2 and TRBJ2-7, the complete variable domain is GAGVSQSPSNKVTEKGKDVELRCDPISGHTALYWYRQSLGQGLEFLIYFQGNSAPDKSGLPSDRFSAERTGGSVSTLTIQRTQQEDSAVYLCASSLSGGLAHEQYFGPGTRLTVT.

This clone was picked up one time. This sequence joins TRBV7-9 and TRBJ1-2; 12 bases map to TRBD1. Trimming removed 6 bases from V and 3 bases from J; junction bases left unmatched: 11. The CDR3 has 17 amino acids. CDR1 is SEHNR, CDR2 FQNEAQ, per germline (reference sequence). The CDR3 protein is CASRSGTGGLEDYGYTF. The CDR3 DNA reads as TGTGCCAGCAGATCCGGGACAGGGGGCTTAGAGGACTATGGCTACACCTTC.

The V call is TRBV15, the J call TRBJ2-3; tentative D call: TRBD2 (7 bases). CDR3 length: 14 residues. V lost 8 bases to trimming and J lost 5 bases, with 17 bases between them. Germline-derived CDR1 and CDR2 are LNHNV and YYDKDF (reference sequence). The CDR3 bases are TGTGCCACCCTAGGGGGGGCTCGAGAAGATACGCAGTATTTT. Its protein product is CATLGGAREDTQYF.

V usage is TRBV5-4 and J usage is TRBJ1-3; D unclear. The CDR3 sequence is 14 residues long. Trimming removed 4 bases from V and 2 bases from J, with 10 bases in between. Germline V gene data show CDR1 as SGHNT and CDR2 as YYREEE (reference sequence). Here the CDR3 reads CASSIGTTGNTIYF. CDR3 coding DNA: TGTGCCAGCAGCATCGGTACTACTGGAAACACCATATATTTT. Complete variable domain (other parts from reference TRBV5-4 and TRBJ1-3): ETGVTQSPTHLIKTRGQQVTLRCSSQSGHNTVSWYQQALGQGPQFIFQYYREEENGRGNFPPRFSGLQFPNYSSELNVNALELDDSALYLCASSIGTTGNTIYFGEGSWLTVV.

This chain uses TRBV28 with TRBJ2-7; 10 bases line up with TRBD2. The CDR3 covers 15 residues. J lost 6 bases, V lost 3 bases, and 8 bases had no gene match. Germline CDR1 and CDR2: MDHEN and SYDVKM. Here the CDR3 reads CASSFWASGRSEQYF. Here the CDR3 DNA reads TGTGCCAGCAGTTTTTGGGCTAGCGGGAGAAGCGAGCAGTACTTC.

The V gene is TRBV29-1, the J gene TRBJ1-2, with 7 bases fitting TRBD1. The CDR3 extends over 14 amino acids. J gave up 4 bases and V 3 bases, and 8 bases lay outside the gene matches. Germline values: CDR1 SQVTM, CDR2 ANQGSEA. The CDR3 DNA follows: TGCAGCGTTGACGAGGACAGGTTGCCCTATGGCTACACCTTC. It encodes CSVDEDRLPYGYTF.

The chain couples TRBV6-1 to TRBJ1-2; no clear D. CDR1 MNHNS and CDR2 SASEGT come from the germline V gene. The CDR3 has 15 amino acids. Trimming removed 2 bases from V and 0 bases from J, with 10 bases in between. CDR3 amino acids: CASSEPADTNYGYTF. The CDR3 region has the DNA TGTGCCAGCAGTGAACCGGCAGACACTAACTATGGCTACACCTTC.

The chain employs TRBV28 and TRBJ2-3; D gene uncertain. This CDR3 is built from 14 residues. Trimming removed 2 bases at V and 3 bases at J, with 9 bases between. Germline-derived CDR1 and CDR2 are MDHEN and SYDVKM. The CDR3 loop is CASSLRATTDTQYF. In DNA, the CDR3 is TGTGCCAGCAGTTTAAGGGCAACTACAGATACGCAGTATTTT.

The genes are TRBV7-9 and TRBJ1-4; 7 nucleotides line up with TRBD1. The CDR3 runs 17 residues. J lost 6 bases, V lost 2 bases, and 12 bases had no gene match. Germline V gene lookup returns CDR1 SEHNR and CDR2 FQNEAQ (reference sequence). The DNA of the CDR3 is TGTGCCAGCAGCTTATCACAGGGGCGGACGGGGGATGAAAAACTGTTTTTT. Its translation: CASSLSQGRTGDEKLFF.

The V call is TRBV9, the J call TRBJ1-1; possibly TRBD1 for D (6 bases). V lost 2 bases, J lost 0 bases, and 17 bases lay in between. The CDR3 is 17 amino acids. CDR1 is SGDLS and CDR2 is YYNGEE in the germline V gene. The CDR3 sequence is CASSVGGQPGMNTEAFF. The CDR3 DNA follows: TGTGCCAGCAGCGTGGGAGGACAGCCAGGCATGAACACTGAAGCTTTCTTT.

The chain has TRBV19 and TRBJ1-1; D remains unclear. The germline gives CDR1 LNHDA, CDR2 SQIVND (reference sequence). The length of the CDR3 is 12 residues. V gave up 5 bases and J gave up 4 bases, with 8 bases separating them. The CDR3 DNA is TGTGCCAGTAGTCTCTTAGGCACTGAAGCTTTCTTT. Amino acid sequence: CASSLLGTEAFF.

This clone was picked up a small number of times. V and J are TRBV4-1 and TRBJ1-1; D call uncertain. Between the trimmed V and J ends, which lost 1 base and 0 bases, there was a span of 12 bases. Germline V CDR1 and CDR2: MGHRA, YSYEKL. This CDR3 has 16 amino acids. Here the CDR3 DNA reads TGCGCCAGCAGCCAAGGGATCGGGAGGATGAACACTGAAGCTTTCTTT. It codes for CASSQGIGRMNTEAFF.

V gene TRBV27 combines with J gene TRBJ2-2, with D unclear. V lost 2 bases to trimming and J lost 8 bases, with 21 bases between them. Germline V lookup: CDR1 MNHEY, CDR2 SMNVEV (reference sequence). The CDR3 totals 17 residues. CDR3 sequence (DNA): TGTGCCAGCAGTTTAGTAGTGTCGGCAGGTGGGCAGGGGGAGCTGTTTTTT. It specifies CASSLVVSAGGQGELFF.

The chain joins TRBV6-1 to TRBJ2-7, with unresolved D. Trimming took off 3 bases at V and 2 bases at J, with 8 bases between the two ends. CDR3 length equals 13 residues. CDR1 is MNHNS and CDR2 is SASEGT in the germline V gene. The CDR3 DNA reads TGTGCCAGCAGTGAGAGGCCGGCCTACGAGCAGTACTTC. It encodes CASSERPAYEQYF.

CDR3 in amino acids: CASSLGSVYGYGYTF. CDR3 in DNA: TGTGCCAGCAGCTTAGGGAGCGTCTACGGCTATGGCTACACCTTC. V is TRBV7-9 and J is TRBJ1-2; D remains unclear. CDR3 size: 15 residues. The germline V gene encodes CDR1 SEHNR and CDR2 FQNEAQ (reference sequence). V was cut by 1 base and J by 4 bases, with 13 bases left in between.

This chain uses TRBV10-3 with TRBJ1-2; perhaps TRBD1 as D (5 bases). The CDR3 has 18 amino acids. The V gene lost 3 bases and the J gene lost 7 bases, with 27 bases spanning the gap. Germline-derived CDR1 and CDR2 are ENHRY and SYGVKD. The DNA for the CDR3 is TGTGCCATCAGTGACCACCTGAGCGAGCAGACAGCCAGTGGTGGCTACACCTTC. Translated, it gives CAISDHLSEQTASGGYTF.

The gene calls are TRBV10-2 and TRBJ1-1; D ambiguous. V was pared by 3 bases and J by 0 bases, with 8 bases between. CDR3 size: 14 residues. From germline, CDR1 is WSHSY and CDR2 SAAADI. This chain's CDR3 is CASSDAPLNTEAFF. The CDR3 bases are TGCGCCAGCAGTGACGCACCTTTGAACACTGAAGCTTTCTTT.

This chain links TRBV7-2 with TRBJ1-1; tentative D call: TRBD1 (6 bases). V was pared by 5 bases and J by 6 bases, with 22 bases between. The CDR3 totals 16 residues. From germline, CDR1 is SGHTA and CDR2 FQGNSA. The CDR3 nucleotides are TGTGCCAGCAGCCCCCGGGACACAGATTTAAGGTCTGAAGCTTTCTTT. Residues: CASSPRDTDLRSEAFF.

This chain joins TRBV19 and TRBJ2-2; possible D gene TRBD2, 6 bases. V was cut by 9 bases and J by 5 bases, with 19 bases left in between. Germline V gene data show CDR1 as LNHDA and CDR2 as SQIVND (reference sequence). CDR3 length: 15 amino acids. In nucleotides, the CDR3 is TGTGCCAGCCGAACCCGACTAGTTGGAACCGGGGAGCTGTTTTTT. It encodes CASRTRLVGTGELFF.

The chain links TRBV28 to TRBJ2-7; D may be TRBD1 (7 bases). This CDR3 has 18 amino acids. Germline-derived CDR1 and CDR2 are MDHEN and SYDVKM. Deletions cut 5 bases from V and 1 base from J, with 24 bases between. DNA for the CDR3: TGTGCCAGCAGTAGGGGAGGACAGGCACTCCTCCCGTCCTACGAGCAGTACTTC. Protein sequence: CASSRGGQALLPSYEQYF.

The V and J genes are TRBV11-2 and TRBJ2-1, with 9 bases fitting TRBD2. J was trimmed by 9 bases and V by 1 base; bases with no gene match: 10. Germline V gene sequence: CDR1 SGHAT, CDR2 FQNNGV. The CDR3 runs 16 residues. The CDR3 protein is CASSLAGTSIGSEQFF. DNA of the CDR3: TGTGCCAGCAGCTTAGCCGGGACTAGCATAGGGAGTGAGCAGTTCTTC. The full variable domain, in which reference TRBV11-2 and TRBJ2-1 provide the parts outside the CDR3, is EAGVAQSPRYKIIEKRQSVAFWCNPISGHATLYWYQQILGQGPKLLIQFQNNGVVDDSQLPKDRFSAERLKGVDSTLKIQPAKLEDSAVYLCASSLAGTSIGSEQFFGPGTRLTVL.

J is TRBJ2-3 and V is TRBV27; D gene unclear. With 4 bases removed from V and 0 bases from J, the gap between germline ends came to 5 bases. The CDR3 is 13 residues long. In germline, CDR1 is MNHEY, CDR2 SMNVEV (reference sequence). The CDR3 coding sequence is TGTGCCAGCAGTTCTTCTAGCACAGATACGCAGTATTTT. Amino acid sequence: CASSSSSTDTQYF.

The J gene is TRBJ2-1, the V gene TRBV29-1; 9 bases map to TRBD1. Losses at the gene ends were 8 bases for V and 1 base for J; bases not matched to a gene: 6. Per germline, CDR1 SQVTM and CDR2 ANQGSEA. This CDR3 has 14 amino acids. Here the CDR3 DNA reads TGCAGCACAGGGGGCAGGGGATCCTACAATGAGCAGTTCTTC. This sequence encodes CSTGGRGSYNEQFF.